This T cell receptor beta chain was sequenced in a study of PD-1 blockade in classical Hodgkin lymphoma. Sequenced by immunoSEQ multiplex PCR; TCRdb stores in-frame clones only, minus some. This sample has 4,000 or so clones; roughly 89% occur once, and the top ten carry approximately 0.96%. Germline V gene lookup returns CDR1 LNHDA and CDR2 SQIVND (reference sequence). The CDR3 is 16 residues long. With 3 bases clipped from V and 2 bases from J, the junction kept 7 bases outside the gene matches. Every patient had relapsed following autologous stem cell transplantation, and cohorts differed in brentuximab vedotin exposure. Using magnetic negative selection, the CD4+ T cells were separated out of thawed PBMCs. Patients showed best responses of complete response, partial response or progressive disease.

This specimen consisted of CD4+ T cells from blood, obtained at baseline. This TCR derives from a human donor with classical Hodgkin lymphoma. The rearrangement uses TRBV19 and TRBJ1-1; 9 bases agree with TRBD1. The CDR3, as DNA: TGTGCCAGTAGTATCGGGAGGGACAGGGACAACACTGAAGCTTTCTTT. It yields the protein CASSIGRDRDNTEAFF.